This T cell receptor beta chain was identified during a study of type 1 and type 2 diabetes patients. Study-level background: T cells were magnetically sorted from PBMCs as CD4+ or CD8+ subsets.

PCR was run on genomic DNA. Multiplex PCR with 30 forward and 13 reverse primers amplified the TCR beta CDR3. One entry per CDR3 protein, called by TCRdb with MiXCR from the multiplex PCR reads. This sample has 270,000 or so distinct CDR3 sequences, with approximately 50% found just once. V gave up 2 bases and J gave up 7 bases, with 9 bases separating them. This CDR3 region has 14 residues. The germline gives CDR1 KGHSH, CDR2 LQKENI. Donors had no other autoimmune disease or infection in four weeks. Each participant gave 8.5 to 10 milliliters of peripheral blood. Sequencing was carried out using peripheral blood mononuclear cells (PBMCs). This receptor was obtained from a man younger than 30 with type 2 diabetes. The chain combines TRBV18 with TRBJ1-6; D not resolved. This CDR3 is CASSPRTANSPLHF. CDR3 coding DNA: TGTGCCAGCTCACCAAGGACGGCCAATTCACCCCTCCACTTT.